The T cell receptor beta chain described here comes from a study of shared clonotypes between healthy human individuals. The assay used deep level. Some clones are missing from TCRdb's copy, which holds only in-frame ones; the method was immunoSEQ multiplex PCR. Of some 2,100,000 clones listed, about 92% are singletons. Naive-designated CD8 cells lacked CD45RO, were positively enriched for CCR7, and omitted terminally differentiated effector memory CD45RA+ cells. This clone was seen a few times. Additional DNA sequences in this sample encode the identical CDR3. The sample comprised naive CD8+ T cells from PBMCs. The TCR was taken from a man between 18 and 29 years old in good health. Some clones in this sample may be carry-over from other donors' samples.

CDR3 residues: CASSLGGRGTEAFF. The CDR3 region has the DNA TGTGCCAGCAGCTTAGGAGGGCGAGGCACTGAAGCTTTCTTT. J is TRBJ1-1 and V is TRBV7-8; D unresolved. V gave up 1 base and J gave up 4 bases, with 10 bases separating them. The CDR3 has 14 amino acids. Germline V lookup: CDR1 SGHVS, CDR2 FQNEAQ.